This TCR beta chain originates from a study of beta chain features in type 1 diabetes. Study-level findings and limits: Significant though moderate, a shortening of TCRB CDR3s appeared in all four CD4+ subsets of Type 1 diabetes patients. HLA effects on TCRB rearrangement stayed unresolved here. Diminished insertions and augmented deletions at VDJ junctions characterized type 1 diabetes patients.

Notes on this clone: Its antigen is still unknown.

Every isolated RNA sample was fully reverse transcribed, so sequencing captured expressed TCRB transcripts. Only in-frame clones appear in the TCRdb table, and some are missing; sequencing was by immunoSEQ multiplex PCR. The sample has 130,000 or so clones, roughly 17% seen once. One heparinised blood draw, averaging approximately 0.11 L, came from each donor. This CDR3 is 10 amino acids long. Looked up from germline, CDR1 is GTSNPN and CDR2 is SVGIG (reference sequence). Trimming removed 7 bases from V and 2 bases from J, with 5 bases in between. The sample consisted of central memory CD4+ T cells from blood. This TCR was recovered from a man aged 18 to 30 with type 1 diabetes. The chain joins TRBV30 to TRBJ2-5, with D perhaps TRBD2 (5 bases). The chain's CDR3 is CASGQETQYF. In DNA, the CDR3 is TGTGCCTCGGGGCAAGAGACCCAGTACTTC.